This T cell receptor (beta chain) was identified in a study of cytomegalovirus exposure and HLA in healthy donors. General study findings and limits: In a later analysis, an Asian-associated ancestry cluster reportedly showed fewer N-insertions than the approximately 660-donor mean. TCR beta sequences reportedly predicted most subjects' HLA-A and HLA-B alleles accurately. Further analysis was carried out later, and it showed several of the most significant clusters appearing linked to common viral pathogens.

Vbeta (60) and Jbeta (13) primers were used in the PCR. This table comes from immunoSEQ multiplex PCR, and its TCRdb copy is limited to in-frame clones, with some not included. The data show 120,000 to 150,000 clones, with around four fifths seen just once and roughly 3.4% held by the top ten. V lost 4 bases to trimming and J lost 4 bases, with 20 bases between them. There are 16 residues in the CDR3. Germline lookup yields CDR1 SGHKS and CDR2 YYEKEE (reference sequence). Worth noting for this clone: Its matching antigen is unknown.

What was sequenced was PBMCs. V gene TRBV5-5 combines with J gene TRBJ1-1; possible D gene TRBD1, 5 bases. This receptor was obtained from a male donor in good health and CMV-seronegative. CDR3 region: CASSPNHQGRGTEAFF. The CDR3 bases are TGTGCCAGCAGCCCTAACCATCAGGGTAGGGGCACTGAAGCTTTCTTT.